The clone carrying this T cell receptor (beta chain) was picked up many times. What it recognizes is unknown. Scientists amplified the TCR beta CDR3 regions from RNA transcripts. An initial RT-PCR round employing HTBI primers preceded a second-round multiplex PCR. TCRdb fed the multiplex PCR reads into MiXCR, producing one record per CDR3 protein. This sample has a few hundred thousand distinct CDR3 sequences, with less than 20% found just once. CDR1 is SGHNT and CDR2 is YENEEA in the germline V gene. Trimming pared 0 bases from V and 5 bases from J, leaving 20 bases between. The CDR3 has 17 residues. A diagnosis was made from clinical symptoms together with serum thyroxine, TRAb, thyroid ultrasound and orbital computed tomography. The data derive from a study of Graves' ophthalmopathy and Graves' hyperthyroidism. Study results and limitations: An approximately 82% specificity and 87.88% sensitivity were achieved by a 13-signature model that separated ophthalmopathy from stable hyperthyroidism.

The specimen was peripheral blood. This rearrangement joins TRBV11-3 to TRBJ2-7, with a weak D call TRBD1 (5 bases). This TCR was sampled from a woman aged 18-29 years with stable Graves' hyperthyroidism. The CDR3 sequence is CASSLDRQGWVGDEQYF. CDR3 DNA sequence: TGTGCCAGCAGCTTAGATCGTCAGGGATGGGTAGGAGACGAGCAGTACTTC.